These T cell receptor beta chains were read from a single sample in a study of shared T cell receptors in the human thymus. Profiled with immunoSEQ multiplex PCR; TCRdb holds only in-frame clones, not every one. Among approximately 490,000 clones, about 84% were seen once, and the ten largest hold 0.01% to 0.015%. The sample also formed part of further work on human thymus T cells.

Input material: thymocytes. The receptor set was obtained from a boy under two years old with a congenital heart defect. Each CDR3 is given with its conserved first and last residue. The D gene is left open where the match is weak. The size entry is marked missing in some rows and otherwise reads once, few, many or a size class.

TRBD2,-,TRBJ2-1,TRBV27,CASSFYSGGRYNEQFF,TGTGCCAGCAGTTTCTATAGCGGGGGAAGGTACAATGAGCAGTTCTTC
-,-,TRBJ1-1,TRBV28,CASSSQGGGDTEAFF,TGTGCCAGCAGCTCACAGGGCGGTGGTGACACTGAAGCTTTCTTT
-,-,TRBJ1-1,TRBV5-6,CASSLGGRAWEGTEAFF,TGTGCCAGCAGCCTAGGGGGGAGGGCCTGGGAAGGCACTGAAGCTTTCTTT
-,-,TRBJ2-7,TRBV13,CASSRRVGAYEQYF,TGTGCCAGCAGCCGCCGGGTGGGGGCTTACGAGCAGTACTTC
-,-,TRBJ2-7,TRBV4-1,CASSQDGYEQYF,TGCGCCAGCAGCCAAGACGGCTACGAGCAGTACTTC
-,-,TRBJ2-1,TRBV4-3,CASSQVRPGSSYNEQFF,TGCGCCAGCAGCCAAGTCAGGCCTGGGAGCTCCTACAATGAGCAGTTCTTC
-,-,TRBJ1-5,TRBV10-3,CAISEKQGHQPQHF,TGTGCCATCAGTGAAAAGCAGGGCCACCAGCCCCAGCATTTT
TRBD1,-,TRBJ2-7,TRBV30,CAWSGRRTGGHEQYF,TGTGCCTGGAGTGGAAGACGGACAGGCGGCCACGAGCAGTACTTC
-,-,TRBJ1-2,TRBV19,CFQKGVYGYTF,TGTTTTCAGAAAGGGGTCTATGGCTACACCTTC
-,once,TRBJ1-2,TRBV27,CASSLRGGVGYTF,TGTGCCAGCAGTTTAAGGGGGGGGGTTGGCTACACCTTC
TRBD1,once,TRBJ2-7,TRBV28,CASSHPRTGVGAYEQYF,TGTGCCAGCAGCCACCCCCGGACAGGGGTAGGGGCCTACGAGCAGTACTTC
TRBD1,-,TRBJ1-5,TRBV19,CASSIDPTGSNQPQHF,TGTGCCAGTAGTATAGACCCGACAGGGTCCAATCAGCCCCAGCATTTT
TRBD2,-,TRBJ2-1,TRBV27,CASTTGTSNEQFF,TGTGCCAGCACCACCGGGACTAGCAATGAGCAGTTCTTC
-,-,TRBJ2-3,TRBV12-2,CASRLARLADTDTQYF,TGTGCAAGTCGCTTAGCGAGACTAGCGGACACAGATACGCAGTATTTT
-,-,TRBJ2-1,TRBV6-1,CASTAVAVYNEQFF,TGTGCCAGCACCGCAGTAGCGGTGTACAATGAGCAGTTCTTC
-,-,TRBJ2-5,TRBV10-3,CAISEGSPRGTQYF,TGTGCCATCAGTGAGGGGAGTCCGCGCGGGACCCAGTACTTC
-,-,TRBJ2-7,TRBV25-1,CASSDYQGSSYEQYF,TGTGCCAGCAGTGACTACCAGGGGAGCTCCTACGAGCAGTACTTC
-,-,TRBJ2-1,TRBV5-1,CASSLGGPDHEQFF,TGCGCCAGCAGCTTGGGGGGGCCGGATCATGAGCAGTTCTTC
TRBD2,-,TRBJ2-5,TRBV30,CAWSVGAGAPLGTQYF,TGTGCCTGGAGTGTCGGGGCGGGAGCCCCACTGGGGACCCAGTACTTC
-,-,TRBJ2-7,TRBV21-1,CASTYGKTGACEQYF,TGTGCCAGCACCTACGGGAAGACAGGGGCCTGCGAGCAGTACTTC
-,-,TRBJ2-6,TRBV10-3,CAIKGDSGANVLTF,TGTGCCATCAAGGGGGACTCTGGGGCCAACGTCCTGACTTTC
TRBD2,-,TRBJ2-2,TRBV4-3,CASSQDPAGDTGELFF,TGCGCCAGCAGCCAAGATCCAGCGGGAGACACCGGGGAGCTGTTTTTT
-,-,TRBJ1-1,TRBV11-3,CASSLEDKMNTEAFF,TGTGCCAGCAGCTTAGAGGACAAGATGAACACTGAAGCTTTCTTT
TRBD2,-,TRBJ2-7,TRBV4-3,CASSQDPAGDSYEQYF,TGCGCCAGCAGCCAAGATCCAGCGGGGGACTCCTACGAGCAGTACTTC
-,few,TRBJ2-7,TRBV19,CASRPGHYEGEQYF,TGTGCCAGTAGGCCGGGACACTATGAGGGGGAGCAGTACTTC
-,-,TRBJ2-5,TRBV7-2,CASSRRHWGDPQETQYF,TGTGCCAGCAGCAGGCGGCATTGGGGAGATCCCCAAGAGACCCAGTACTTC
TRBD2,-,TRBJ2-2,TRBV5-6,CASSPGEGTGELFF,TGTGCCAGCAGCCCCGGGGAGGGCACCGGGGAGCTGTTTTTT
TRBD1,-,TRBJ2-1,TRBV7-7,CASSLYHRGTHEQFF,TGTGCCAGCAGCTTATACCACAGGGGCACCCATGAGCAGTTCTTC
TRBD2,-,TRBJ2-7,TRBV2,CASHKRILAGVSHEQYF,TGTGCCAGCCACAAGAGGATTCTAGCGGGAGTTTCCCACGAGCAGTACTTC